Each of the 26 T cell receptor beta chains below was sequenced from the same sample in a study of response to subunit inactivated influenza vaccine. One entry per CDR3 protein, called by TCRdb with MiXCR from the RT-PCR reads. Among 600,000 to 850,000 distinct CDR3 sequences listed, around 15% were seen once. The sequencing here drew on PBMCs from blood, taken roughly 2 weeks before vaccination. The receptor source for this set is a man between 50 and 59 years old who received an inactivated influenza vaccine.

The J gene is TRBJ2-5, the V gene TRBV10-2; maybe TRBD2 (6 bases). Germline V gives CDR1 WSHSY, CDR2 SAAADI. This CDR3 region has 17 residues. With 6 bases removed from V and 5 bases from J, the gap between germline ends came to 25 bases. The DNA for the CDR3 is TGCGCCAGCAGGGGGTTTGAAGCAGTGGGGACTTGGGAGACCCAGTACTTC. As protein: CASRGFEAVGTWETQYF.

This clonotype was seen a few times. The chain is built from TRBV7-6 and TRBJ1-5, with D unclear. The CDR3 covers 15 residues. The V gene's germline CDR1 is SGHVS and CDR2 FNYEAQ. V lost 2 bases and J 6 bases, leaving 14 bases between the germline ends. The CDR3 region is CASSLHQGPFQPQHF. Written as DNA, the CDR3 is TGTGCCAGCAGCTTACACCAAGGGCCTTTTCAGCCCCAGCATTTT.

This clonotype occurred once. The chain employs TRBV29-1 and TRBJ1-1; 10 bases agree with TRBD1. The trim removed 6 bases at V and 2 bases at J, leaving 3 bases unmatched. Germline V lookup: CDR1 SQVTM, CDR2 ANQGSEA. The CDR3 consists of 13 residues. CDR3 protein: CSVGTGVNTEAFF. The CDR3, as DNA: TGCAGCGTGGGGACAGGGGTCAACACTGAAGCTTTCTTT.

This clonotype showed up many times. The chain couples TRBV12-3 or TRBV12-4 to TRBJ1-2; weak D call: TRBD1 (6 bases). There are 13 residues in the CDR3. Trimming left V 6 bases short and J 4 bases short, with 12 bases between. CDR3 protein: CASSRDRIYGYTF. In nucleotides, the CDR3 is TGTGCCAGCAGCCGCGACAGGATCTATGGCTACACCTTC.

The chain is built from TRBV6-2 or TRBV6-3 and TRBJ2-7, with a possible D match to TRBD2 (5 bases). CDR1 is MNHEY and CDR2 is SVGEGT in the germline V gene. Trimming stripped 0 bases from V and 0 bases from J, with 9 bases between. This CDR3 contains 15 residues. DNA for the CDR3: TGTGCCAGCAGTTACTCGGTCGGGGTCTCCTACGAGCAGTACTTC. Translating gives CASSYSVGVSYEQYF.

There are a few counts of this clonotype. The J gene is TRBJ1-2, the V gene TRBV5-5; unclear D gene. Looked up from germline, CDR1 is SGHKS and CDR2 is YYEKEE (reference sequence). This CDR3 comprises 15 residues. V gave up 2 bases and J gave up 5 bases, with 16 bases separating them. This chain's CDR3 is CASSLRVGEQYGYTF. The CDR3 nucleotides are TGTGCCAGCAGCTTACGGGTTGGTGAGCAGTATGGCTACACCTTC. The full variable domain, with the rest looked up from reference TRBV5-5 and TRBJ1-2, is DAGVTQSPTHLIKTRGQQVTLRCSPISGHKSVSWYQQVLGQGPQFIFQYYEKEERGRGNFPDRFSARQFPNYSSELNVNALLLGDSALYLCASSLRVGEQYGYTFGSGTRLTVV.

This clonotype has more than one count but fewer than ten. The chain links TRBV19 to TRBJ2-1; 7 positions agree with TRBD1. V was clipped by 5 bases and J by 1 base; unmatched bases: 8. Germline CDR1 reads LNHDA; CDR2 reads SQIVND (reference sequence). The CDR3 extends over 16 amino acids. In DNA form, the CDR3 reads TGTGCCAGTAGTGACCGTCAACAGGGGTCCTACAATGAGCAGTTCTTC. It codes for CASSDRQQGSYNEQFF.

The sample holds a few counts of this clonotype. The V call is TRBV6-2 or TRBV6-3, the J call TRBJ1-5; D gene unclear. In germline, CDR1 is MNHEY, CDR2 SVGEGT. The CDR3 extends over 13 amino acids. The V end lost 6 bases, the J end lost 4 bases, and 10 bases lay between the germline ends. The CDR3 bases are TGTGCCAGCAGGTTGACTCAAAATCAGCCCCAGCATTTT. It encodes CASRLTQNQPQHF.

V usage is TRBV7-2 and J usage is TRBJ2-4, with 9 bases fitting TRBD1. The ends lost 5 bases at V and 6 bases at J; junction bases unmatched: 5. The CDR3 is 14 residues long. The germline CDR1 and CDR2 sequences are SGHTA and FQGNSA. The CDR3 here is CASSRWDRANIQYF. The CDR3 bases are TGTGCCAGCAGCCGCTGGGACAGGGCAAACATTCAGTACTTC. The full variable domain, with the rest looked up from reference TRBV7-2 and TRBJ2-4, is GAGVSQSPSNKVTEKGKDVELRCDPISGHTALYWYRQSLGQGLEFLIYFQGNSAPDKSGLPSDRFSAERTGGSVSTLTIQRTQQEDSAVYLCASSRWDRANIQYFGAGTRLSVL.

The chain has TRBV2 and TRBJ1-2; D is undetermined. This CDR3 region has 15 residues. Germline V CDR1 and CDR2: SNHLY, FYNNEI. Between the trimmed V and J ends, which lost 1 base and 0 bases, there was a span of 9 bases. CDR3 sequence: CASSEVPATNYGYTF. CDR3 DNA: TGTGCCAGCAGTGAAGTTCCAGCCACTAACTATGGCTACACCTTC.

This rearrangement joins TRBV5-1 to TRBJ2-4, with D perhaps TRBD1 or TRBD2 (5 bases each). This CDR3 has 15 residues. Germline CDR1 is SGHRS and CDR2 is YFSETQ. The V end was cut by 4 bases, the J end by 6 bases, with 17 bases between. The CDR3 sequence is CASSQQGTERNIQYF. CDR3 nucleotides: TGCGCCAGCAGCCAGCAAGGGACCGAAAGAAACATTCAGTACTTC.

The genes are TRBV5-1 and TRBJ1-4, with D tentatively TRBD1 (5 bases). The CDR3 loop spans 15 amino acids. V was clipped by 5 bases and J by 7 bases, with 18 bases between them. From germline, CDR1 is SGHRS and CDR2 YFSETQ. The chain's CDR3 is CASREAWGVAEKLFF. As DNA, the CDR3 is TGCGCCAGCAGGGAGGCTTGGGGGGTTGCTGAAAAACTGTTTTTT. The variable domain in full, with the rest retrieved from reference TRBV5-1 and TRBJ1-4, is KAGVTQTPRYLIKTRGQQVTLSCSPISGHRSVSWYQQTPGQGLQFLFEYFSETQRNKGNFPGRFSGRQFSNSRSEMNVSTLELGDSALYLCASREAWGVAEKLFFGSGTQLSVL.

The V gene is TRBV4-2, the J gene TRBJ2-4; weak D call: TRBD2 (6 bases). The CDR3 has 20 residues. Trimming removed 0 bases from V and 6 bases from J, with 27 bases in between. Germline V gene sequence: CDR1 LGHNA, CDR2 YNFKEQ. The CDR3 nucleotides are TGTGCCAGCAGCCAAGATGGGGGTGGTCCAGGTCTAATGGGGGGAAACATTCAGTACTTC. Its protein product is CASSQDGGGPGLMGGNIQYF.

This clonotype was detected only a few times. CDR3 amino acids: CAISPHEGDIQYF. The CDR3 DNA reads TGTGCCATCAGCCCACACGAGGGGGACATTCAGTACTTC. The chain uses TRBV10-3 and TRBJ2-4, with TRBD1 as a possible D gene (6 bases). CDR1 and CDR2 from the germline V gene are ENHRY and SYGVKD. The CDR3 loop spans 13 amino acids. Trimming took off 6 bases at V and 8 bases at J, with 14 bases between the two ends.

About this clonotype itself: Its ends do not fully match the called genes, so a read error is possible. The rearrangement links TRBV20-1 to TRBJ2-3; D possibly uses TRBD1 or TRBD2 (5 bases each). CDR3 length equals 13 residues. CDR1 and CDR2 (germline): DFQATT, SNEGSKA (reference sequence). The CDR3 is CSAADRGTDTHYF. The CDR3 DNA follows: TGCAGTGCTGCCGACCGGGGCACAGATACGCATTATTTT.

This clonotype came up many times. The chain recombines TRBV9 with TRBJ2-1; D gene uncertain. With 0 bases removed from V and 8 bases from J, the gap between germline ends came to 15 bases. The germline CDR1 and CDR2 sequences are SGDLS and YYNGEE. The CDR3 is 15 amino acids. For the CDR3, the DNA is TGTGCCAGCAGCGTAGGAGGCTACCCTTGGGATGAGCAGTTCTTC. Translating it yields CASSVGGYPWDEQFF.

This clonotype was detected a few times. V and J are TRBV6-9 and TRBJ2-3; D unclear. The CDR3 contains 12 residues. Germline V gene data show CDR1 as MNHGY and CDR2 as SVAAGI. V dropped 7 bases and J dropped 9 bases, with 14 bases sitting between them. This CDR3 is CASIDSLKTQYF. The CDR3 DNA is TGTGCCAGCATCGACTCTCTAAAGACGCAGTATTTT.

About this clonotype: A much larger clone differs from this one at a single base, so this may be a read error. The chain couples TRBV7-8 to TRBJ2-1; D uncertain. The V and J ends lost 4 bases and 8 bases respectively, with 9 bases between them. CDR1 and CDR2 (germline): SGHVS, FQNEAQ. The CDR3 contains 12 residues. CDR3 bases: TGTGCCAGCAGCTCACTGGTACATGAGCAGTTCTTC. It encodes CASSSLVHEQFF. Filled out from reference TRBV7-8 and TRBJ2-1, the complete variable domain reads GAGVSQSPRYKVAKRGQDVALRCDPISGHVSLFWYQQALGQGPEFLTYFQNEAQLDKSGLPSDRFFAERPEGSVSTLKIQRTQQEDSAVYLCASSSLVHEQFFGPGTRLTVL.

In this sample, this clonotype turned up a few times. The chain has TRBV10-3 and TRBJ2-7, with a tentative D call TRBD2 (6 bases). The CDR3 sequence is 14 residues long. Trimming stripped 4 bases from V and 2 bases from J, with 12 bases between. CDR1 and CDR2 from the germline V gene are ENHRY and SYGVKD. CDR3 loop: CAISAQGLTYEQYF. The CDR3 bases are TGTGCCATCAGTGCTCAGGGACTTACCTACGAGCAGTACTTC.

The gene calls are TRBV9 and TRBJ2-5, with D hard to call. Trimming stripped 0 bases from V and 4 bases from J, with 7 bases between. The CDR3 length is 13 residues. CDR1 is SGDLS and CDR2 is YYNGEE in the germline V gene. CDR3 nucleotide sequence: TGTGCCAGCAGCGTAGATGTAGGAGAGACCCAGTACTTC. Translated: CASSVDVGETQYF.

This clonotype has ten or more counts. CDR3 coding DNA: TGTGCCAGCAGTTACGGGGGGGGCAATCAGCCCCAGCATTTT. It specifies CASSYGGGNQPQHF. V gene TRBV6-2 or TRBV6-3 combines with J gene TRBJ1-5; D is perhaps TRBD1 (5 bases). Germline loops: CDR1 MNHEY, CDR2 SVGEGT. V gave up 2 bases and J gave up 2 bases, with 7 bases separating them. This CDR3 comprises 14 residues.

DNA for the CDR3: TGCGCCAGCAGGCCGGGACTATCCTCCTACGAGCAGTACTTC. Translating it yields CASRPGLSSYEQYF. V is TRBV10-2 and J is TRBJ2-7; 7 positions match TRBD2. Germline V gives CDR1 WSHSY, CDR2 SAAADI. This CDR3 comprises 14 residues. V shed 6 bases and J 0 bases; nucleotides not matched to a gene: 5.

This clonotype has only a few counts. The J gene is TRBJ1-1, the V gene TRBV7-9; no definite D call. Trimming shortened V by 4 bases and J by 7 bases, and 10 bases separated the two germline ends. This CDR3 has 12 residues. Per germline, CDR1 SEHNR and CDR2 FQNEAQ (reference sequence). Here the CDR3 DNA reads TGTGCCAGCAGCTCCCGTCATTTTGAAGCTTTCTTT. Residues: CASSSRHFEAFF.

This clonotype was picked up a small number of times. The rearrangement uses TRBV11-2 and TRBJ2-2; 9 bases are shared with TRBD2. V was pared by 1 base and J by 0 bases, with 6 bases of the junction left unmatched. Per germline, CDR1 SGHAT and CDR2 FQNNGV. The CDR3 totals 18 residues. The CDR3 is CASSLVGSSGTNTGELFF. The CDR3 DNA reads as TGTGCCAGCAGCTTAGTCGGGTCTAGCGGGACGAACACCGGGGAGCTGTTTTTT.

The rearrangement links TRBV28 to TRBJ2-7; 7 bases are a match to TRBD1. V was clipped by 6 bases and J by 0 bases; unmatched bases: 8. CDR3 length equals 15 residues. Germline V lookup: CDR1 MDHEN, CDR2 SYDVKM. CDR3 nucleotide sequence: TGTGCCAGCAGCCCCAGGGGGTTGGCCTCCTACGAGCAGTACTTC. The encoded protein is CASSPRGLASYEQYF.

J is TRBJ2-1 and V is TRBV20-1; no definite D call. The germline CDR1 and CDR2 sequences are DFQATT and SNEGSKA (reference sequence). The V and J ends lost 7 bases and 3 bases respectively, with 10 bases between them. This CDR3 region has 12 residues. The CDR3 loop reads CSGAIFYNEQFF. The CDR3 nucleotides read TGCAGTGGGGCGATTTTCTACAATGAGCAGTTCTTC.